A single sample gave rise to the 18 T cell receptor beta chains below, sequenced in a study of blood T cell repertoires in COVID-19. Using immunoSEQ multiplex PCR, the repertoire was profiled, and TCRdb retains in-frame clones only, with some absent. The table includes around 200,000 clones, 86% detected once. The sequenced sample was PBMCs or T cells enriched from blood (not recorded which). These receptors all come from a woman in her 30s who had been exposed to COVID-19.

This chain links TRBV5-8 with TRBJ2-1; TRBD1 agrees at 11 bases. Looked up from germline, CDR1 is SGHTS and CDR2 is YDEGEE. The CDR3 runs 15 residues. Unmatched junction bases numbered 10, after V lost 6 bases and J lost 8 bases. Here the CDR3 DNA reads TGTGCCAGCATGCGCGGGACAGGGGGGACGGATGAGCAGTTCTTC. Translated: CASMRGTGGTDEQFF.

The chain recombines TRBV24-1 with TRBJ1-2; the match to TRBD1 covers 7 bases. Germline V gene data show CDR1 as KGHDR and CDR2 as SFDVKD. The CDR3 spans 14 residues. The V segment lost 4 bases and the J segment 8 bases; nucleotides outside the gene matches: 9. The CDR3 spells CATSEHTGAGGYTF. Written as DNA, the CDR3 is TGTGCCACCAGTGAACACACAGGGGCTGGAGGCTACACCTTC.

This sequence joins TRBV28 and TRBJ1-3; no definite D call. The length of the CDR3 is 15 residues. Deletions cut 5 bases from V and 1 base from J, with 12 bases between. The germline CDR1 and CDR2 sequences are MDHEN and SYDVKM. The CDR3 DNA follows: TGTGCCAGCAGTACCCCCAGCGGGTCTGGAAACACCATATATTTT. The encoded protein is CASSTPSGSGNTIYF.

The gene calls are TRBV30 and TRBJ1-2, with 7 bases identical to TRBD1. CDR3 length equals 14 residues. V shed 5 bases, J shed 2 bases, and the junction held 8 bases outside the gene matches. Germline lookup yields CDR1 GTSNPN and CDR2 SVGIG (reference sequence). The CDR3 DNA reads as TGTGCCTGGGGCCGGGACAGAGTAAACTATGGCTACACCTTC. Its protein product is CAWGRDRVNYGYTF.

The chain employs TRBV10-3 and TRBJ1-4, with 7 nucleotides matching TRBD1. Germline V gene lookup returns CDR1 ENHRY and CDR2 SYGVKD. V trimming: 0 bases; J trimming: 7 bases; junction bases outside the gene matches: 5. The CDR3 is 15 residues long. The chain's CDR3 is CAISESGQGGEKLFF. For the CDR3, the DNA is TGTGCCATCAGTGAGTCAGGCCAGGGGGGTGAAAAACTGTTTTTT.

In regard to this clone: The DNA is left out, because the CDR3 cannot be placed on it with certainty; the CDR3 is given as TCRdb lists it. The chain combines TRBV6-2 or TRBV6-3 with TRBJ2-3; the table gives TRBD2 as D, unverified against the DNA. Germline loops: CDR1 MNHEY, CDR2 SVGEGT. With termini counted, the CDR3 has 15 amino acids. The CDR3 here is CASSTSGVSTDTQYF.

The genes are TRBV6-5 and TRBJ1-1; TRBD1 matches at 7 bases. The CDR3 contains 13 residues. Germline values: CDR1 MNHEY, CDR2 SVGAGI. The V gene end was trimmed by 6 bases and the J gene end by 1 base; junction bases not matched to a gene: 2. The CDR3 reads CASSGDRNTEAFF. CDR3 coding DNA: TGTGCCAGCAGCGGGGACAGGAACACTGAAGCTTTCTTT.

V is TRBV14 and J is TRBJ1-1; D not resolved. Trimming stripped 4 bases from V and 7 bases from J, with 19 bases between. Per germline, CDR1 SGHDN and CDR2 FVKESK. The CDR3 sequence is 15 residues long. CDR3 DNA sequence: TGTGCCAGCAGCCTACTTGGAGGGCGTTTATATGAAGCTTTCTTT. Its protein is CASSLLGGRLYEAFF.

The chain recombines TRBV27 with TRBJ2-7; possibly TRBD1 for D (6 bases). CDR3 length equals 13 residues. Germline V gene sequence: CDR1 MNHEY, CDR2 SMNVEV (reference sequence). V gave up 5 bases and J gave up 1 base, with 9 bases separating them. CDR3 DNA: TGTGCCAGCAGTCGGGACACGTCCTACGAGCAGTACTTC. Translated, it gives CASSRDTSYEQYF.

The chain recombines TRBV5-1 with TRBJ2-7, with D maybe TRBD1 (6 bases). The V end lost 3 bases, the J end lost 3 bases, and 19 bases lay between the germline ends. CDR3 length: 16 residues. The germline gives CDR1 SGHRS, CDR2 YFSETQ. The DNA of the CDR3 is TGCGCCAGCAGCTCGGCCCCGTACAGGGATCGCTACGAGCAGTACTTC. The encoded protein is CASSSAPYRDRYEQYF.

This clone was detected only once. The gene calls are TRBV11-2 and TRBJ1-4; possible D gene TRBD1, 5 bases. The CDR3 sequence is 15 residues long. The V gene lost 5 bases and the J gene lost 4 bases, with 14 bases spanning the gap. The germline gives CDR1 SGHAT, CDR2 FQNNGV. Here the CDR3 reads CASSPGDSLNEKLFF. In DNA form, the CDR3 reads TGTGCCAGCAGCCCCGGCGACAGCCTTAATGAAAAACTGTTTTTT.

The rearrangement uses TRBV11-2 and TRBJ2-2; TRBD1 matches 7 bases. CDR3 length equals 16 residues. Trimming took 3 bases from V and 2 from J; bases not matched to a gene: 6. Germline-derived CDR1 and CDR2 are SGHAT and FQNNGV. CDR3 residues: CASSFTGVTNTGELFF. The CDR3 DNA reads as TGTGCCAGCAGCTTCACAGGGGTCACAAACACCGGGGAGCTGTTTTTT.

The chain combines TRBV19 with TRBJ1-4; TRBD1 is a possible D gene (6 bases). Per the germline V gene, CDR1 is LNHDA and CDR2 is SQIVND (reference sequence). V dropped 6 bases and J dropped 8 bases, with 13 bases sitting between them. This CDR3 spans 13 amino acids. The CDR3 coding sequence is TGTGCCAGTAGGCCCAGGGGCGCGGAAAAACTGTTTTTT. Translated, it gives CASRPRGAEKLFF. Full variable domain (remainder filled in from reference TRBV19 and TRBJ1-4): DGGITQSPKYLFRKEGQNVTLSCEQNLNHDAMYWYRQDPGQGLRLIYYSQIVNDFQKGDIAEGYSVSREKKESFPLTVTSAQKNPTAFYLCASRPRGAEKLFFGSGTQLSVL.

This chain uses TRBV9 with TRBJ1-3; maybe TRBD1 (5 bases). Trimming removed 2 bases at V and 2 bases at J, with 8 bases between. The CDR3 consists of 14 residues. The germline gives CDR1 SGDLS, CDR2 YYNGEE. CDR3 DNA: TGTGCCAGCAGCGTGGCGGGGGCTGGAAACACCATATATTTT. Translation: CASSVAGAGNTIYF.

The chain joins TRBV27 to TRBJ1-2; D unresolved. Germline V gives CDR1 MNHEY, CDR2 SMNVEV (reference sequence). This CDR3 has 13 amino acids. The V and J ends lost 1 base and 5 bases respectively, with 8 bases between them. CDR3 DNA sequence: TGTGCCAGCAGTTTATGGGCCGATTATGGCTACACCTTC. Its translation: CASSLWADYGYTF.

The chain couples TRBV18 to TRBJ2-1, with TRBD2 identical over 9 bases. In germline, CDR1 is KGHSH, CDR2 LQKENI. The J segment lost 7 bases and the V segment lost 0 bases, leaving 4 bases of the junction unmatched. CDR3 length: 15 residues. The CDR3 here is CASSPPSGGQNEQFF. CDR3 sequence (DNA): TGTGCCAGCTCACCACCAAGCGGGGGGCAAAATGAGCAGTTCTTC. The whole variable domain, filled in from reference TRBV18 and TRBJ2-1, reads NAGVMQNPRHLVRRRGQEARLRCSPMKGHSHVYWYRQLPEEGLKFMVYLQKENIIDESGMPKERFSAEFPKEGPSILRIQQVVRGDSAAYFCASSPPSGGQNEQFFGPGTRLTVL.

V gene TRBV6-5 combines with J gene TRBJ1-5, with D possibly matching TRBD1 (5 bases). Germline lookup yields CDR1 MNHEY and CDR2 SVGAGI. The CDR3 totals 14 residues. Trimming took off 2 bases at V and 8 bases at J, with 13 bases between the two ends. DNA of the CDR3: TGTGCCAGCAGTTACGTCGCAGGGAGGGAGCCCCAGCATTTT. Amino acid sequence: CASSYVAGREPQHF.

The rearrangement links TRBV5-1 to TRBJ2-1; 9 positions match TRBD2. The CDR3 contains 15 residues. J gave up 5 bases and V 0 bases, and 3 bases lay outside the gene matches. Germline V gives CDR1 SGHRS, CDR2 YFSETQ. The CDR3 DNA follows: TGCGCCAGCAGCTTGGTCTCTAGCGGGAACAATGAGCAGTTCTTC. Translating gives CASSLVSSGNNEQFF.